The entry below gives a single T cell receptor beta chain sequence along with its context. What it binds is not known. CDR3 size: 15 residues. CDR1 and CDR2 from the germline V gene are LNHDA and SQIVND (reference sequence). The trim removed 5 bases at V and 5 bases at J, leaving 9 bases unmatched. The data were obtained in a study of cytomegalovirus exposure and HLA in healthy donors. Overall study context: Around four fifths of around 390 genotyped donors fell in the Caucasian-associated ancestry cluster.

Whole-study results and caveats: For cytomegalovirus status, the classifier reportedly gave diagnoses with high specificity and sensitivity.

PCR employed 60 Vbeta and 13 Jbeta primers. Using immunoSEQ multiplex PCR, the repertoire was profiled, and TCRdb retains in-frame clones only, with some absent. This repertoire shows roughly 120,000 clones, around 70% found once; its top ten account for more than 6%. V is TRBV19 and J is TRBJ2-1, with 7 bases aligning to TRBD2. The source material was PBMCs. The TCR sequence derives from a man in his forties in good health and CMV-seropositive. The CDR3 DNA sequence: TGTGCCAGTAGTCTTTTCGCTAGCGGAAACAATGAGCAGTTCTTC. Translating gives CASSLFASGNNEQFF.